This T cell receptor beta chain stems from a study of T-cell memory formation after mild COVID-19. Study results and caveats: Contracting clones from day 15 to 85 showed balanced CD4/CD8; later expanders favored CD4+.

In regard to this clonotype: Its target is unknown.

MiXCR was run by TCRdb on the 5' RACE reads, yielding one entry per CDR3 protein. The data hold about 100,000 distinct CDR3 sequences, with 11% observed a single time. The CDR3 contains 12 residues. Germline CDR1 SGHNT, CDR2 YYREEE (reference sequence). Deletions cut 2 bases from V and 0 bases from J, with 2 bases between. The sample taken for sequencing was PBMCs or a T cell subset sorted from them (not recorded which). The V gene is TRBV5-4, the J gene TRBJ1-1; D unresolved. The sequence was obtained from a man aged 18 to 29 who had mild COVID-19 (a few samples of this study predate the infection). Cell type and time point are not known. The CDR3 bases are TGTGCCAGCAGCTTTATGAACACTGAAGCTTTCTTT. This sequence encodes CASSFMNTEAFF.